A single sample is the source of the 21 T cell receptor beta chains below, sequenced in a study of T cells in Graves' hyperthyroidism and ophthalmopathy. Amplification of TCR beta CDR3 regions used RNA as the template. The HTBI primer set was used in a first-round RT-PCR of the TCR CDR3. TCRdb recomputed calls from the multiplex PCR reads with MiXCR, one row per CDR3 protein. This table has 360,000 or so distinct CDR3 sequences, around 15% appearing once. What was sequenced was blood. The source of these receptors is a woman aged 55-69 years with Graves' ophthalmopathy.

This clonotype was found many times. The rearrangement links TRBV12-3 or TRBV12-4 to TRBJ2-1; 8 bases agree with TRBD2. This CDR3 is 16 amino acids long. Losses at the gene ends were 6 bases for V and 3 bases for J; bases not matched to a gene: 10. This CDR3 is CASSPGGPGSYNEQFF. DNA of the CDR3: TGTGCCAGCAGCCCGGGAGGGCCTGGTAGCTACAATGAGCAGTTCTTC.

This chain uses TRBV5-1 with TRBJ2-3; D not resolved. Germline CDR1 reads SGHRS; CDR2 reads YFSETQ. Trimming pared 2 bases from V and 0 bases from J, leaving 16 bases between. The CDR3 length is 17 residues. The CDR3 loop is CASSLVDRLISTDTQYF. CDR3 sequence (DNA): TGCGCCAGCAGCTTAGTAGACCGACTCATTAGCACAGATACGCAGTATTTT.

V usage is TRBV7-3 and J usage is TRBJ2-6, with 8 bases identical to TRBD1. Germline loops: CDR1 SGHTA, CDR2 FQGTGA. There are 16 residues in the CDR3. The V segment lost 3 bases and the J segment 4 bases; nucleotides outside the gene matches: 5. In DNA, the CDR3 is TGTGCCAGCAGCTTCGCAGGGGGCACCGGGGCCAACGTCCTGACTTTC. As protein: CASSFAGGTGANVLTF.

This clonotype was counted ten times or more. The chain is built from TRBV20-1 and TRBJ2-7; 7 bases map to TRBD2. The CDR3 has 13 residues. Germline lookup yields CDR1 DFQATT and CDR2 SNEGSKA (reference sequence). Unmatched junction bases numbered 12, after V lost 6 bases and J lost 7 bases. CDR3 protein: CSADTAGVGEQYF. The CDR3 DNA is TGCAGTGCCGATACTGCGGGGGTGGGGGAGCAGTACTTC.

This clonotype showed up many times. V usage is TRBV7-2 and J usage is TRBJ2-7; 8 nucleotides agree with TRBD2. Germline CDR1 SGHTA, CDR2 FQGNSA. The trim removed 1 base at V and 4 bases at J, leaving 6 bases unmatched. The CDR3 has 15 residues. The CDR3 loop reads CASSLVTGREYEQYF. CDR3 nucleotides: TGTGCCAGCAGCTTAGTAACCGGGAGGGAGTACGAGCAGTACTTC. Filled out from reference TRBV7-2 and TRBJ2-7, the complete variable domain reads GAGVSQSPSNKVTEKGKDVELRCDPISGHTALYWYRQSLGQGLEFLIYFQGNSAPDKSGLPSDRFSAERTGGSVSTLTIQRTQQEDSAVYLCASSLVTGREYEQYFGPGTRLTVT.

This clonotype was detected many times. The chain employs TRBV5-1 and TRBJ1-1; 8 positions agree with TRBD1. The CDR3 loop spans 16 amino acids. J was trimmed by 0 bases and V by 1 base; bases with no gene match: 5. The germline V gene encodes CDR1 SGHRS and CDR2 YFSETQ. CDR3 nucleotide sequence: TGCGCCAGCAGCTTGACCGCGGGACAGGTGAACACTGAAGCTTTCTTT. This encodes CASSLTAGQVNTEAFF.

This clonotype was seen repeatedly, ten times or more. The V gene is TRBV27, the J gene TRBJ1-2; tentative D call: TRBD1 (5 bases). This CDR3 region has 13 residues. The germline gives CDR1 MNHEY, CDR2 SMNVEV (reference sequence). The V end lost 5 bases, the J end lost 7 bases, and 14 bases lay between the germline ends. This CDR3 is CASSTPGGVGYTF. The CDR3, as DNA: TGTGCCAGCAGTACCCCCGGGGGGGTTGGCTACACCTTC.

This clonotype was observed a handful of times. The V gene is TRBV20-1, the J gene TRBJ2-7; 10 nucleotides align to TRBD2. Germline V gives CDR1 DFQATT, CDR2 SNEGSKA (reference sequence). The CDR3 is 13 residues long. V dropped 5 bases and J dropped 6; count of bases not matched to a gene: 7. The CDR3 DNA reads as TGCAGTGCTCCGGCGGTAGCGGGAGGCGAGCAGTACTTC. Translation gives CSAPAVAGGEQYF.

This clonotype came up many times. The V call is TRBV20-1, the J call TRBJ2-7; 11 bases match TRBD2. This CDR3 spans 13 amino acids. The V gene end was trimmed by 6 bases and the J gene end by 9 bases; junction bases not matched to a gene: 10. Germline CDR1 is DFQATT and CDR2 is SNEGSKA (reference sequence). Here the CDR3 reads CSASSGRGLLQYF. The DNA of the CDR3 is TGCAGTGCGAGTAGCGGGAGGGGGTTGCTGCAGTACTTC.

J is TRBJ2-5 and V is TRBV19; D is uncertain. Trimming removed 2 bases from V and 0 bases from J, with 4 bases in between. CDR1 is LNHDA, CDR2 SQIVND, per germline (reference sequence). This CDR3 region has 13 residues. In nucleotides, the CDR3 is TGTGCCAGTAGTATAATAGACCAAGAGACCCAGTACTTC. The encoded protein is CASSIIDQETQYF.

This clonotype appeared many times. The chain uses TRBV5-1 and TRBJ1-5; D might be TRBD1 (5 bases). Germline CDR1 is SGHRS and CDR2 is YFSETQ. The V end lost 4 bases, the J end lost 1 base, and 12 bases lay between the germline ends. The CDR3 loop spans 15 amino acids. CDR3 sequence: CASSPGHGSNQPQHF. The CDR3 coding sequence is TGCGCCAGCAGCCCGGGGCACGGGAGCAATCAGCCCCAGCATTTT.

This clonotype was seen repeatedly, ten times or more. The CDR3 spells CASSLAGVSTGELFF. The CDR3 region has the DNA TGTGCCAGCAGCCTAGCGGGAGTTTCTACCGGGGAGCTGTTTTTT. This rearrangement joins TRBV5-5 to TRBJ2-2, with 10 bases identical to TRBD2. This CDR3 contains 15 residues. V gave up 4 bases and J gave up 5 bases; unmatched junction bases: 5. Germline V gives CDR1 SGHKS, CDR2 YYEKEE (reference sequence).

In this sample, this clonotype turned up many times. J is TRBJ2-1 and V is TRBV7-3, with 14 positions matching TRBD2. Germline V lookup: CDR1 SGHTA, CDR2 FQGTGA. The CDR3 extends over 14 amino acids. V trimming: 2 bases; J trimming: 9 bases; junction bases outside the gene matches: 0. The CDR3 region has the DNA TGTGCCAGCAGCTTAGGGACTAGCGGGAGTGAGCAGTTCTTC. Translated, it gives CASSLGTSGSEQFF.

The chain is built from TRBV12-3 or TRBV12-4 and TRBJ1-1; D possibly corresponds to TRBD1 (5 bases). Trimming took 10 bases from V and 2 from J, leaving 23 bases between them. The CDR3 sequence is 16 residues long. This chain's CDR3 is CATTTGGRSVNTEAFF. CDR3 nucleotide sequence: TGTGCCACCACAACGGGGGGAAGAAGCGTAAACACTGAAGCTTTCTTT.

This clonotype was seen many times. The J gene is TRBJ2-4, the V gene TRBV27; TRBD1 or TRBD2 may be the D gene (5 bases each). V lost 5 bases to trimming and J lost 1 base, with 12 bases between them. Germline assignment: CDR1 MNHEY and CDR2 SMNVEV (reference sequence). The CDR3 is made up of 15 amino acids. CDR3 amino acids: CASSPQGVAKNIQYF. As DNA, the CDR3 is TGTGCCAGCAGTCCGCAGGGAGTCGCCAAAAACATTCAGTACTTC.

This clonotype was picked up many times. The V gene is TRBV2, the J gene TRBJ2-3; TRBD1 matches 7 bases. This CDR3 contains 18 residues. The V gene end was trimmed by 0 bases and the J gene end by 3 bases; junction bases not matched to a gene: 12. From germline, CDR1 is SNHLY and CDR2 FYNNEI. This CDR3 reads CASSEALLRGRGTDTQYF. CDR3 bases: TGTGCCAGCAGTGAAGCGCTTCTACGGGGCAGGGGGACAGATACGCAGTATTTT.

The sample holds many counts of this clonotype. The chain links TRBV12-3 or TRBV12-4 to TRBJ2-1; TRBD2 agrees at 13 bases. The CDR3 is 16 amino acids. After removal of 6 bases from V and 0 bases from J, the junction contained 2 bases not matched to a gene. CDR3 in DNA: TGTGCCAGCAGCGGACTAGCGGGAGACTCCTACAATGAGCAGTTCTTC. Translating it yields CASSGLAGDSYNEQFF.

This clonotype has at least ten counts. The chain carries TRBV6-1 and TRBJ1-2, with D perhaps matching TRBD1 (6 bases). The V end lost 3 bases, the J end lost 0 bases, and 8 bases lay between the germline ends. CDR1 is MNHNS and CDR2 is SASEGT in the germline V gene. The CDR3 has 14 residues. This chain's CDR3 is CASSDRQANYGYTF. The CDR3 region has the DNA TGTGCCAGCAGTGACAGACAGGCTAACTATGGCTACACCTTC.

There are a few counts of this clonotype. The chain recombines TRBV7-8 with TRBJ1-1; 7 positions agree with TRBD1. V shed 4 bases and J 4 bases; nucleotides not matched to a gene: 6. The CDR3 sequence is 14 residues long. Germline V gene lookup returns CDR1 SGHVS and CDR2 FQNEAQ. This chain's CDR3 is CASSSPSGGTEAFF. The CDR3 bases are TGTGCCAGCAGCTCTCCATCAGGGGGCACTGAAGCTTTCTTT.

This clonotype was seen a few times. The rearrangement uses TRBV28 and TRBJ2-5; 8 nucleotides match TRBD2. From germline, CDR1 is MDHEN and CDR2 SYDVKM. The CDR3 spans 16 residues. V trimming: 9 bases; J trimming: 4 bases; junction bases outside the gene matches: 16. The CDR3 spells CASSIPVREGRETQYF. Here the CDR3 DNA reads TGTGCCAGTTCAATACCCGTTCGGGAGGGCCGAGAGACCCAGTACTTC.

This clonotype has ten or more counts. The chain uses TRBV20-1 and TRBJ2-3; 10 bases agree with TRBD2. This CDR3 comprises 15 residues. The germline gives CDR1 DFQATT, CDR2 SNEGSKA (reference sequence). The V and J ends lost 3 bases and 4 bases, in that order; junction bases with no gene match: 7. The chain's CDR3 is CSASTSGRGADTQYF. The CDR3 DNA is TGCAGTGCTAGCACCAGCGGGAGGGGCGCAGATACGCAGTATTTT.